Below, 18 T cell receptor beta chains from the same sample are listed, as sequenced in a study of T cells in tuberculosis. After thawing and overnight rest, PBMC were stained with GMM-loaded CD1B tetramer, viability dye and anti-CD3 for sorting. The CD1B tetramers carried C32 glucose monomycolate purified from Rhodococcus equi. Clones were read by immunoSEQ multiplex PCR, and TCRdb kept only the in-frame ones, dropping some. The sample gives some 90,000 clones, approximately 91% of which show up once; approximately 2% is in the top ten. The sample consisted of CD1b-GMM tetramer-negative cells sorted from PBMCs. These receptors all stem from an adult woman with latent tuberculosis.

The rearrangement uses TRBV19 and TRBJ2-1; TRBD1 might be the D (6 bases). The CDR3 consists of 16 residues. Trimming stripped 0 bases from V and 4 bases from J, with 13 bases between. CDR1 and CDR2 from the germline V gene are LNHDA and SQIVND (reference sequence). The CDR3: CASSIDRLGGYNEQFF. The CDR3, as DNA: TGTGCCAGTAGTATAGATCGTCTAGGGGGTTACAATGAGCAGTTCTTC.

The chain carries TRBV4-1 and TRBJ2-5; TRBD2 is a possible D gene (5 bases). The germline CDR1 and CDR2 sequences are MGHRA and YSYEKL. The germline V and J ends were trimmed by 2 bases and 7 bases, with 11 bases remaining between them. CDR3 length equals 13 residues. The CDR3 nucleotides are TGCGCCAGCAGCCAAACTAGTGACGGGACCCAGTACTTC. Translation: CASSQTSDGTQYF.

The rearrangement joins TRBV19 to TRBJ1-6; D perhaps matches TRBD1 (6 bases). Germline loops: CDR1 LNHDA, CDR2 SQIVND (reference sequence). The V end was cut by 8 bases, the J end by 5 bases, with 10 bases between. CDR3 length: 13 amino acids. Here the CDR3 reads CASSTGDNSPLHF. CDR3 sequence (DNA): TGTGCCAGTTCGACAGGCGATAATTCACCCCTCCACTTT.

The genes are TRBV5-4 and TRBJ2-2; 9 bases line up with TRBD2. There are 16 residues in the CDR3. The germline V gene has CDR1 SGHNT and CDR2 YYREEE (reference sequence). V gave up 0 bases and J gave up 5 bases; unmatched junction bases: 5. In nucleotides, the CDR3 is TGTGCCAGCAGCTTGGCGGCGGGGGGGCCGACCGGGGAGCTGTTTTTT. This codes for CASSLAAGGPTGELFF. The full variable domain, completed using reference TRBV5-4 and TRBJ2-2, is ETGVTQSPTHLIKTRGQQVTLRCSSQSGHNTVSWYQQALGQGPQFIFQYYREEENGRGNFPPRFSGLQFPNYSSELNVNALELDDSALYLCASSLAAGGPTGELFFGEGSRLTVL.

There are a few counts of this clone. V usage is TRBV9 and J usage is TRBJ1-3, with 7 bases that match TRBD1. This CDR3 comprises 16 residues. The V gene end was trimmed by 0 bases and the J gene end by 2 bases; junction bases not matched to a gene: 5. Germline loops: CDR1 SGDLS, CDR2 YYNGEE. The CDR3 sequence is CASSVEMGTAGNTIYF. The CDR3 DNA reads TGTGCCAGCAGCGTAGAAATGGGGACAGCTGGAAACACCATATATTTT.

The V call is TRBV30, the J call TRBJ1-1, with TRBD1 as a possible D gene (6 bases). The ends were cut back, 1 base at V and 6 bases at J, with 9 bases in the middle. This CDR3 is 12 amino acids long. Germline CDR1 and CDR2: GTSNPN and SVGIG (reference sequence). The CDR3: CAWSARQAEAFF. As DNA, the CDR3 is TGTGCCTGGAGTGCTAGACAGGCTGAAGCTTTCTTT.

The gene calls are TRBV19 and TRBJ1-1; D gene uncertain. V was pared by 6 bases and J by 4 bases, with 15 bases between. Per the germline V gene, CDR1 is LNHDA and CDR2 is SQIVND (reference sequence). The CDR3 spans 14 residues. The CDR3 protein is CASSPLRGSTEAFF. CDR3 in DNA: TGTGCCAGTAGCCCACTAAGAGGGAGCACTGAAGCTTTCTTT.

The chain couples TRBV18 to TRBJ2-2, with 10 bases aligning to TRBD2. After removal of 2 bases from V and 1 base from J, the junction contained 4 bases not matched to a gene. The CDR3 length is 17 residues. Per the germline V gene, CDR1 is KGHSH and CDR2 is LQKENI. The CDR3: CASSPSLAGENTGELFF. CDR3 DNA sequence: TGTGCCAGCTCACCAAGCCTAGCGGGGGAGAACACCGGGGAGCTGTTTTTT.

The sample holds one count of this clone. The chain uses TRBV19 and TRBJ1-1, with a weak D call TRBD1 (5 bases). Trimming pared 3 bases from V and 1 base from J, leaving 9 bases between. The CDR3 loop spans 14 amino acids. Germline assignment: CDR1 LNHDA and CDR2 SQIVND (reference sequence). Here the CDR3 DNA reads TGTGCCAGTAGTATCCAGGGCCAGAACACTGAAGCTTTCTTT. Amino acids: CASSIQGQNTEAFF.

The CDR3 sequence: CASSPGTGSSYEQYF. The CDR3 bases are TGTGCCAGCAGCCCAGGGACAGGAAGCTCCTACGAGCAGTACTTC. The chain is built from TRBV7-9 and TRBJ2-7, with 8 nucleotides matching TRBD1. Germline loops: CDR1 SEHNR, CDR2 FQNEAQ (reference sequence). The CDR3 runs 15 residues. J gave up 0 bases and V 5 bases, and 6 bases lay outside the gene matches.

The V and J genes are TRBV6-5 and TRBJ1-6; no firm D call. Between the trimmed V and J ends, which lost 5 bases and 7 bases, there was a span of 12 bases. Germline V gene sequence: CDR1 MNHEY, CDR2 SVGAGI. The CDR3 is made up of 14 amino acids. The CDR3 sequence: CASSDTGWNSPLHF. The CDR3, as DNA: TGTGCCAGCAGTGATACGGGGTGGAATTCACCCCTCCACTTT.

The rearrangement uses TRBV11-2 and TRBJ2-5; 10 bases line up with TRBD2. The V gene's germline CDR1 is SGHAT and CDR2 FQNNGV. The CDR3 extends over 16 amino acids. V trimming: 2 bases; J trimming: 3 bases; junction bases outside the gene matches: 6. The CDR3 coding sequence is TGTGCCAGCAGCTTAAAGCGGGGGGGAAACAAAGAGACCCAGTACTTC. Translated: CASSLKRGGNKETQYF.

This chain joins TRBV7-9 and TRBJ2-1; D remains ambiguous. CDR1 and CDR2 from the germline V gene are SEHNR and FQNEAQ (reference sequence). Trimming cost V 6 bases and J 0 bases, with 9 bases left between them. The length of the CDR3 is 14 residues. The CDR3 protein is CASSRSSSYNEQFF. The CDR3 DNA sequence: TGTGCCAGCAGTAGGAGTAGCTCCTACAATGAGCAGTTCTTC.

The V gene is TRBV4-2, the J gene TRBJ1-4; D is uncertain. V dropped 1 base and J dropped 0 bases, with 15 bases sitting between them. The germline V gene encodes CDR1 LGHNA and CDR2 YNFKEQ. This CDR3 is 18 amino acids long. The CDR3 sequence: CASSQGARAGATNEKLFF. CDR3 nucleotide sequence: TGTGCCAGCAGCCAAGGAGCAAGGGCGGGTGCAACTAATGAAAAACTGTTTTTT.

This chain links TRBV6-1 with TRBJ2-1; tentative D call: TRBD2 (6 bases). The germline V gene has CDR1 MNHNS and CDR2 SASEGT. CDR3 length equals 14 residues. V was clipped by 3 bases and J by 6 bases, with 12 bases between them. The DNA of the CDR3 is TGTGCCAGCAGTGACCGCGGGACTTCCAATGAGCAGTTCTTC. Translated: CASSDRGTSNEQFF.

The CDR3 sequence is CASSPARGVVNVLTF. For the CDR3, the DNA is TGTGCCAGCAGTCCTGCTCGGGGGGTGGTCAACGTCCTGACTTTC. The rearrangement joins TRBV2 to TRBJ2-6, with 7 positions matching TRBD2. In germline, CDR1 is SNHLY, CDR2 FYNNEI. The CDR3 loop spans 15 amino acids. V dropped 5 bases and J dropped 9; count of bases not matched to a gene: 10.

A few counts support this clone. The chain employs TRBV21-1 and TRBJ2-7; the table's D call TRBD1 went unverified against the DNA. TRBV21-1 is noted as a pseudogene. The CDR3 extends over 15 amino acids. CDR3 DNA: TGTGCCAGCAGCCCCCCAGGGGATCGCTCCTACGAGCAGTACGTC. Amino acid sequence: CASSPPGDRSYEQYV.

This chain connects TRBV6-6 to TRBJ2-7, with D possibly matching TRBD1 (6 bases). Trimming left V 4 bases short and J 3 bases short, with 13 bases between. CDR3 length: 14 residues. The germline gives CDR1 MNHNY, CDR2 SVGAGI (reference sequence). CDR3 in amino acids: CASSSTGQIYEQYF. The DNA of the CDR3 is TGTGCCAGCAGTTCCACGGGACAAATCTACGAGCAGTACTTC.